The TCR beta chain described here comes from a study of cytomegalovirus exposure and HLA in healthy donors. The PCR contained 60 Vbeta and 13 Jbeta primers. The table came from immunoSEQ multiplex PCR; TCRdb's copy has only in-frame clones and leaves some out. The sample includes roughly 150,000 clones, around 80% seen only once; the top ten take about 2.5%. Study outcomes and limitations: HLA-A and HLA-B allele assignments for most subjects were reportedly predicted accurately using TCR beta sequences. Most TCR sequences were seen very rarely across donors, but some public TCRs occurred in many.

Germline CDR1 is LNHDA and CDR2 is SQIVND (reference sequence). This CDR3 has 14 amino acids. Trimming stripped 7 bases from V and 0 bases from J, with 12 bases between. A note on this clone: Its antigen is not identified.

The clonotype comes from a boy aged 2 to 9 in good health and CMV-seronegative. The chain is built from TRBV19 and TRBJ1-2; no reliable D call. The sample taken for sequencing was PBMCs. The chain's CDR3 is CASKDWEANYGYTF. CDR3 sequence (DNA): TGTGCCAGTAAGGATTGGGAGGCTAACTATGGCTACACCTTC.